These 9 T cell receptor beta chains were all obtained from the same sample, sequenced in a study of blood T cells in healthy people across ages (dated by TCRdb to the mid-2010s). Library creation used 5' RACE. These reads were obtained on an Illumina HiSeq 2500. A second PCR of about 6 to 11 cycles was run with a J-beta primer mix and a sample-barcoded 5' primer. TCRdb trimmed the raw reads at Q25, called clones with MiXCR and kept productive beta chains. When rows share a CDR3 protein, they turn into one entry using the most common DNA and genes. Counted in this sample were roughly 2 million distinct CDR3 sequences; around 50% of them appeared once. Together, the top ten hold 2.1% of the sample. Source material: blood. The receptor source for this set is a woman aged 40 to 55 in good health.

The rearrangement uses TRBV12-3 or TRBV12-4 and TRBJ2-7; 7 bases are shared with TRBD1. The CDR3 is 14 amino acids. With 7 bases clipped from V and 2 bases from J, the junction kept 8 bases outside the gene matches. CDR3 amino acids: CASNPMGQPYEQYF. The CDR3 DNA sequence: TGTGCCAGCAATCCCATGGGACAGCCCTACGAGCAGTACTTC.

The genes are TRBV4-2 and TRBJ2-3; D possibly corresponds to TRBD1 (5 bases). Trimming took off 1 base at V and 2 bases at J, with 13 bases between the two ends. Per germline, CDR1 LGHNA and CDR2 YNFKEQ. The CDR3 consists of 16 residues. CDR3 residues: CASSQAVDRYTDTQYF. As DNA, the CDR3 is TGTGCCAGCAGCCAAGCTGTCGACAGATACACAGATACGCAGTATTTT.

The CDR3 DNA follows: TGTGCCAGCAGCGAAGAGTATTTTGAAAAACTGTTTTTT. Translated, it gives CASSEEYFEKLFF. The rearrangement uses TRBV7-2 and TRBJ1-4; no definite D call. The length of the CDR3 is 13 residues. The germline CDR1 and CDR2 sequences are SGHTA and FQGNSA. V dropped 5 bases and J dropped 7 bases, with 11 bases sitting between them. The variable domain in full, with the rest retrieved from reference TRBV7-2 and TRBJ1-4, is GAGVSQSPSNKVTEKGKDVELRCDPISGHTALYWYRQSLGQGLEFLIYFQGNSAPDKSGLPSDRFSAERTGGSVSTLTIQRTQQEDSAVYLCASSEEYFEKLFFGSGTQLSVL.

The table lists this clonotype with a few counts. The chain joins TRBV7-8 to TRBJ2-1, with 7 bases identical to TRBD2. The CDR3 runs 15 residues. Per germline, CDR1 SGHVS and CDR2 FQNEAQ. The V and J ends lost 5 bases and 0 bases, in that order; junction bases with no gene match: 4. The CDR3 loop is CASSRGEVSYNEQFF. In DNA, the CDR3 is TGTGCCAGCAGCCGGGGGGAAGTCTCCTACAATGAGCAGTTCTTC.

This clonotype has more than one count but fewer than ten. One end of the junction varies from germline; a read error may be responsible. This chain links TRBV28 with TRBJ2-5; 9 nucleotides line up with TRBD1. The CDR3 contains 15 residues. Per the germline V gene, CDR1 is MDHEN and CDR2 is SYDVKM. CDR3 nucleotide sequence: TGTGCCAGCAGCTTACCAACCGGGACAGGGAAGACCCTGTACTTC. Its protein product is CASSLPTGTGKTLYF.

This chain connects TRBV7-2 to TRBJ2-3; D is perhaps TRBD2 (6 bases). The CDR3 is 15 residues long. Germline V gives CDR1 SGHTA, CDR2 FQGNSA. V lost 4 bases and J 1 base, leaving 12 bases between the germline ends. The CDR3 coding sequence is TGTGCCAGCAGCTGGCGGGGTGAGGGCACAGATACGCAGTATTTT. Encoded protein: CASSWRGEGTDTQYF.

The rearrangement links TRBV6-4 to TRBJ1-1, with a weak D call TRBD1 (6 bases). V was cut by 0 bases and J by 7 bases, with 15 bases left in between. CDR1 and CDR2 (germline): MRHNA, SNTAGT. The CDR3 is 15 residues long. The CDR3 loop is CASSDSVGAGHEAFF. CDR3 DNA: TGTGCCAGCAGTGACTCAGTGGGGGCAGGCCATGAAGCTTTCTTT.

CDR3: CASSESGGLAGKQFF. Written as DNA, the CDR3 is TGCGCCAGCAGTGAGTCGGGGGGACTAGCGGGGAAGCAGTTCTTC. V and J are TRBV10-2 and TRBJ2-1; 13 bases align to TRBD2. The V gene end was trimmed by 0 bases and the J gene end by 11 bases; junction bases not matched to a gene: 4. Germline V lookup: CDR1 WSHSY, CDR2 SAAADI. CDR3 length: 15 amino acids.

On this clonotype: A read error may be the cause here, since a much bigger clone is one base away. The chain couples TRBV20-1 to TRBJ2-3; 9 positions agree with TRBD2. CDR1 and CDR2 (germline): DFQATT, SNEGSKA (reference sequence). V lost 3 bases to trimming and J lost 1 base; unmatched junction nucleotides: 2. The CDR3 is made up of 14 amino acids. Here the CDR3 DNA reads TGCAGTGCTAGGCGGGGGGGCCGCACAGATACGCAGTATTTT. It is translated as CSARRGGRTDTQYF.